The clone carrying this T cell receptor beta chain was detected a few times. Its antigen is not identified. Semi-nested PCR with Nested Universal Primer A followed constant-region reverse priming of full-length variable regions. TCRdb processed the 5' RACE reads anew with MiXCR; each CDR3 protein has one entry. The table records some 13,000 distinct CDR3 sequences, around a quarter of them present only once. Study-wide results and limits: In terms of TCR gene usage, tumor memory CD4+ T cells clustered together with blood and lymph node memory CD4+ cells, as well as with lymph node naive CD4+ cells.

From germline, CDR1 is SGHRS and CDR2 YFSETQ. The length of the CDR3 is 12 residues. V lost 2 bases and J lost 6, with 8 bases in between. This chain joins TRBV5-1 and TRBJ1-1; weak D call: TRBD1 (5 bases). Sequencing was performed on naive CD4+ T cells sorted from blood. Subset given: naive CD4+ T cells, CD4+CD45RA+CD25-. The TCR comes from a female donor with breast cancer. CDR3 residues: CASSFPGPEAFF. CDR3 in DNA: TGCGCCAGCAGCTTCCCGGGACCTGAAGCTTTCTTT.